The 28 T cell receptor beta chains reported below all come from one sample, sequenced in a study of CD8+ T cells in alopecia areata. Isolated RNA was reverse transcribed into cDNA used as the sequencing template. The table came from immunoSEQ multiplex PCR; TCRdb's copy has only in-frame clones and leaves some out. The table includes about 130,000 clones, 58% detected once. Sequencing was performed on CD4+ T cells sorted from blood, taken at week 0. Receptors were obtained from a human donor with alopecia areata.

In nucleotides, the CDR3 is TGTGCCAGCAGCTTAGATCGGGAGGACAATGAGCAGTTCTTC. Its translation: CASSLDREDNEQFF. V is TRBV7-6 and J is TRBJ2-1; 7 bases agree with TRBD2. This CDR3 is 14 amino acids long. CDR1 and CDR2 from the germline V gene are SGHVS and FNYEAQ. The J segment lost 5 bases and the V segment lost 1 base, leaving 2 bases of the junction unmatched.

The count of this clone is one. The genes are TRBV27 and TRBJ2-7, with 12 positions matching TRBD1. Germline loops: CDR1 MNHEY, CDR2 SMNVEV (reference sequence). The CDR3 totals 14 residues. The trim removed 6 bases at V and 4 bases at J, leaving 4 bases unmatched. The CDR3: CASRGTGGLYEQYF. The CDR3 bases are TGTGCCAGCAGAGGGACAGGGGGCCTATACGAGCAGTACTTC.

The chain recombines TRBV5-1 with TRBJ2-3; unclear D gene. Germline V gene data show CDR1 as SGHRS and CDR2 as YFSETQ. This CDR3 has 14 amino acids. V was cut by 5 bases and J by 2 bases, with 12 bases left in between. The chain's CDR3 is CASSTDQNTDTQYF. Written as DNA, the CDR3 is TGCGCCAGCAGTACGGACCAAAACACAGATACGCAGTATTTT.

This clone showed up just a few times. The chain carries TRBV7-6 and TRBJ2-5; D may be TRBD2 (7 bases). Trimming took 1 base from V and 5 from J, leaving 14 bases between them. The CDR3 loop spans 15 amino acids. Germline V gene data show CDR1 as SGHVS and CDR2 as FNYEAQ. The CDR3 is CASSLVGGAGETQYF. CDR3 coding DNA: TGTGCCAGCAGCTTAGTTGGGGGGGCCGGGGAGACCCAGTACTTC.

V gene TRBV5-1 combines with J gene TRBJ2-3; TRBD1 might be the D (5 bases). Trimming stripped 3 bases from V and 3 bases from J, with 8 bases between. Looked up from germline, CDR1 is SGHRS and CDR2 is YFSETQ. The CDR3 contains 13 residues. In DNA, the CDR3 is TGCGCCAGCAGCTCCCAGGGTACAGATACGCAGTATTTT. This translates into CASSSQGTDTQYF.

A few counts support this clone. The chain recombines TRBV5-1 with TRBJ2-7; D remains unclear. V was trimmed by 2 bases and J by 0 bases, leaving 9 bases between them. Germline lookup yields CDR1 SGHRS and CDR2 YFSETQ. The CDR3 sequence is 14 residues long. The CDR3 nucleotides read TGCGCCAGCAGCTTCGGGTCCAACTCCTACGAGCAGTACTTC. Translated, it gives CASSFGSNSYEQYF.

V is TRBV5-1 and J is TRBJ1-1; D is unresolved. CDR1 and CDR2 from the germline V gene are SGHRS and YFSETQ. Trimming removed 3 bases at V and 3 bases at J, with 15 bases between. This CDR3 has 15 amino acids. This CDR3 reads CASSSGPGVYTEAFF. The CDR3 bases are TGCGCCAGCAGCTCCGGACCTGGGGTATACACTGAAGCTTTCTTT.

This clone was counted a few times. V and J are TRBV18 and TRBJ1-2; D perhaps matches TRBD1 (5 bases). The CDR3 extends over 15 amino acids. Germline CDR1 KGHSH, CDR2 LQKENI. V was shortened by 2 bases and J by 3 bases, with 13 bases between the two germline ends. The DNA of the CDR3 is TGTGCCAGCTCACCAGAGGGGAACCCGGACTATGGCTACACCTTC. Amino acids: CASSPEGNPDYGYTF.

This clone was detected once. The V and J genes are TRBV2 and TRBJ1-1; perhaps TRBD1 as D (5 bases). Trimming stripped 1 base from V and 3 bases from J, with 18 bases between. CDR1 is SNHLY and CDR2 is FYNNEI in the germline V gene. The CDR3 has 17 residues. For the CDR3, the DNA is TGTGCCAGCAGTGAAGGGAGCGGGGGGATAAGGGACACTGAAGCTTTCTTT. It codes for CASSEGSGGIRDTEAFF.

The chain is built from TRBV18 and TRBJ2-7; D may be TRBD1 or TRBD2 (5 bases each). V lost 6 bases, J lost 4 bases, and 13 bases lay in between. Germline values: CDR1 KGHSH, CDR2 LQKENI. The CDR3 is made up of 13 amino acids. CDR3 nucleotides: TGTGCCAGCTCTCGGGACGGCGGGTACGAGCAGTACTTC. Protein product: CASSRDGGYEQYF.

This clone was recorded once. The gene calls are TRBV29-1 and TRBJ2-5, with D unclear. V lost 0 bases to trimming and J lost 8 bases, with 7 bases between them. The CDR3 runs to 11 residues. Germline CDR1 SQVTM, CDR2 ANQGSEA. Written as DNA, the CDR3 is TGCAGCGTTGAAGAGTCCCTTACCCAGTACTTC. It yields the protein CSVEESLTQYF. The variable domain in full, with the rest retrieved from reference TRBV29-1 and TRBJ2-5, is SAVISQKPSRDICQRGTSLTIQCQVDSQVTMMFWYRQQPGQSLTLIATANQGSEATYESGFVIDKFPISRPNLTFSTLTVSNMSPEDSSIYLCSVEESLTQYFGPGTRLLVL.

This chain links TRBV29-1 with TRBJ2-5, with D tentatively TRBD2 (6 bases). Germline V gene sequence: CDR1 SQVTM, CDR2 ANQGSEA. Deletions cut 4 bases from V and 4 bases from J, with 10 bases between. The CDR3 loop spans 12 amino acids. CDR3 loop: CSVVLGGETQYF. CDR3 DNA: TGCAGCGTTGTTTTGGGGGGAGAGACCCAGTACTTC.

The rearrangement joins TRBV6-5 to TRBJ2-7, with D maybe TRBD1 (6 bases). Trimming shortened V by 10 bases and J by 3 bases, and 19 bases separated the two germline ends. The CDR3 has 14 residues. Germline assignment: CDR1 MNHEY and CDR2 SVGAGI. The CDR3 spells CATRKETGVYEQYF. In DNA form, the CDR3 reads TGTGCCACCAGAAAAGAGACAGGAGTCTACGAGCAGTACTTC.

The V gene is TRBV2, the J gene TRBJ2-1, with 7 positions matching TRBD1. Germline V CDR1 and CDR2: SNHLY, FYNNEI. With 7 bases clipped from V and 5 bases from J, the junction kept 11 bases outside the gene matches. CDR3 length: 15 amino acids. The CDR3 sequence is CASKTGQRVNNEQFF. The CDR3 nucleotides are TGTGCCAGCAAGACGGGACAGAGAGTCAACAATGAGCAGTTCTTC.

This clone has a handful of counts. V and J are TRBV11-3 and TRBJ2-1; tentative D call: TRBD2 (6 bases). CDR3 length: 15 amino acids. Germline CDR1 and CDR2: SGHNT and YENEEA. The V end lost 5 bases, the J end lost 2 bases, and 13 bases lay between the germline ends. CDR3 bases: TGTGCCAGCAGCACGGGCGGGAACCCCTACAATGAGCAGTTCTTC. As protein: CASSTGGNPYNEQFF.

The J gene is TRBJ2-4, the V gene TRBV10-3; TRBD1 agrees at 8 bases. Trimming at V came to 0 bases and at J to 0 bases, leaving 4 bases not matched to a gene. Germline assignment: CDR1 ENHRY and CDR2 SYGVKD. CDR3 length equals 17 residues. The DNA for the CDR3 is TGTGCCATCAGTGAGTCGGACAGGGCCGTAGCCAAAAACATTCAGTACTTC. It codes for CAISESDRAVAKNIQYF.

J is TRBJ1-1 and V is TRBV7-3, with a weak D call TRBD1 (5 bases). Per the germline V gene, CDR1 is SGHTA and CDR2 is FQGTGA. V was cut by 5 bases and J by 1 base, with 8 bases left in between. CDR3 size: 13 residues. CDR3 loop: CASSPGGNTEAFF. The CDR3 nucleotides read TGTGCCAGCAGCCCGGGGGGGAACACTGAAGCTTTCTTT.

The gene calls are TRBV7-2 and TRBJ1-1, with TRBD1 as a possible D gene (5 bases). The CDR3 sequence is 17 residues long. Germline V gene lookup returns CDR1 SGHTA and CDR2 FQGNSA. Trimming took off 0 bases at V and 6 bases at J, with 20 bases between the two ends. This CDR3 reads CASSLAVTWGVFAEAFF. CDR3 DNA sequence: TGTGCCAGCAGCTTAGCGGTTACTTGGGGGGTGTTCGCTGAAGCTTTCTTT.

The chain uses TRBV6-1 and TRBJ2-1; TRBD2 agrees at 11 bases. J was trimmed by 15 bases and V by 2 bases; bases with no gene match: 15. There are 16 residues in the CDR3. CDR1 is MNHNS, CDR2 SASEGT, per germline. The CDR3 DNA sequence: TGTGCCAGCAGTGAAACCGAAGGCCCACTAGCGGGAGATCGGTTCTTC. Translation gives CASSETEGPLAGDRFF.

This clone showed up just a few times. The chain combines TRBV19 with TRBJ2-2, with a possible D match to TRBD1 (6 bases). Germline assignment: CDR1 LNHDA and CDR2 SQIVND (reference sequence). With 5 bases removed from V and 5 bases from J, the gap between germline ends came to 12 bases. The CDR3 has 14 amino acids. The CDR3 sequence is CASSHPGTTGELFF. The CDR3, as DNA: TGTGCCAGTAGTCATCCCGGGACAACCGGGGAGCTGTTTTTT.

The chain is built from TRBV5-6 and TRBJ1-1; no firm D call. The CDR3 sequence is 14 residues long. CDR1 SGHDT and CDR2 YYEEEE come from the germline V gene. V lost 4 bases and J lost 2, with 12 bases in between. CDR3 DNA: TGTGCCAGCAGCGACGGTGCTAGAAACACTGAAGCTTTCTTT. It codes for CASSDGARNTEAFF.

The CDR3 coding sequence is TGCGCCAGCAGCTTGGTTGCAGGGAAAAGCTCTGGGGCCAACGTCCTGACTTTC. It codes for CASSLVAGKSSGANVLTF. The V gene is TRBV5-1, the J gene TRBJ2-6, with D possibly matching TRBD1 (5 bases). Germline V gene sequence: CDR1 SGHRS, CDR2 YFSETQ. The CDR3 has 18 amino acids. The germline V and J ends were trimmed by 0 bases and 0 bases, with 13 bases remaining between them.

In its sample, this clone is medium-sized. V and J are TRBV6-1 and TRBJ2-1, with unresolved D. This CDR3 is 13 amino acids long. Per the germline V gene, CDR1 is MNHNS and CDR2 is SASEGT. V lost 4 bases and J 4 bases, leaving 8 bases between the germline ends. DNA for the CDR3: TGTGCCAGCAGTGGAACCGATTACAATGAGCAGTTCTTC. Its protein product is CASSGTDYNEQFF.

This sequence joins TRBV7-2 and TRBJ2-2; 8 nucleotides agree with TRBD1. The V gene end was trimmed by 0 bases and the J gene end by 7 bases; junction bases not matched to a gene: 13. CDR3 length: 18 residues. Germline CDR1 reads SGHTA; CDR2 reads FQGNSA. CDR3 region: CASSLAAGGGGSSGELFF. The CDR3 nucleotides are TGTGCCAGCAGCTTAGCGGCAGGGGGCGGCGGTTCAAGCGGGGAGCTGTTTTTT.

The chain links TRBV19 to TRBJ1-5, with a weak D call TRBD1 (6 bases). There are 16 residues in the CDR3. Trimming removed 5 bases from V and 4 bases from J, with 18 bases in between. Per germline, CDR1 LNHDA and CDR2 SQIVND (reference sequence). CDR3 region: CASSQQISTGNQPQHF. In nucleotides, the CDR3 is TGTGCCAGTAGTCAACAAATTTCGACAGGTAATCAGCCCCAGCATTTT.

The chain has TRBV7-2 and TRBJ2-2; no definite D call. Germline V gene sequence: CDR1 SGHTA, CDR2 FQGNSA. This CDR3 has 12 residues. The V gene lost 3 bases and the J gene lost 5 bases, with 4 bases spanning the gap. The CDR3 spells CASSFLTGELFF. The CDR3 DNA reads as TGTGCCAGCAGCTTCTTGACCGGGGAGCTGTTTTTT.

This clone was found a few times. J is TRBJ1-1 and V is TRBV5-1; D is unresolved. This CDR3 is 13 amino acids long. The germline gives CDR1 SGHRS, CDR2 YFSETQ. The V end was cut by 2 bases, the J end by 4 bases, with 9 bases between. The DNA for the CDR3 is TGCGCCAGCAGCTTAAGGGCGGGCACTGAAGCTTTCTTT. Encoded protein: CASSLRAGTEAFF. Based on the CDR3 plus reference TRBV5-1 and TRBJ1-1, the full variable domain is KAGVTQTPRYLIKTRGQQVTLSCSPISGHRSVSWYQQTPGQGLQFLFEYFSETQRNKGNFPGRFSGRQFSNSRSEMNVSTLELGDSALYLCASSLRAGTEAFFGQGTRLTVV.

This clone was seen more than once but under ten times. The chain links TRBV5-4 to TRBJ2-5, with D unclear. Germline V lookup: CDR1 SGHNT, CDR2 YYREEE (reference sequence). The CDR3 has 11 residues. V gave up 5 bases and J gave up 7 bases, with 9 bases separating them. The CDR3 coding sequence is TGTGCCAGCAGTCTCCGAGGGACCCAGTACTTC. It yields the protein CASSLRGTQYF.